A single sample gave rise to the 23 T cell receptor beta chains below, sequenced in a study of T cells expressing NK-cell markers. TCRdb reprocessed the 5' RACE reads, keeping one entry per CDR3 protein, no DNA. The table lists over 350,000 distinct CDR3 sequences. The sequenced sample consisted of blood T cells: a sorted CD56 or NKG2C T cell subset, CD4+ or CD8+ T cells, or bulk PBMC T cells (not recorded which). The receptors derive from a woman between 50 and 59 years old in good health.

The rearrangement uses TRBV5-1 and TRBJ2-5; TCRdb selects TRBD2, and the lack of DNA leaves this call unchecked. Germline CDR1 reads SGHRS; CDR2 reads YFSETQ. This CDR3 region has 16 residues. CDR3 sequence reads: CASSPGTSGPQETQYF. The full variable domain, completed using reference TRBV5-1 and TRBJ2-5, is KAGVTQTPRYLIKTRGQQVTLSCSPISGHRSVSWYQQTPGQGLQFLFEYFSETQRNKGNFPGRFSGRQFSNSRSEMNVSTLELGDSALYLCASSPGTSGPQETQYFGPGTRLLVL.

CDR3 loop: CASRDGYSNQPQHF. The rearrangement links TRBV6-1 to TRBJ1-5. Germline V CDR1 and CDR2: MNHNS, SASEGT. The CDR3 contains 14 residues.

V usage is TRBV12-3 or TRBV12-4 and J usage is TRBJ2-2; no DNA is available, so the TRBD2 call from TCRdb remains unchecked. The CDR3 contains 15 residues. CDR3 amino acids: CASSLTSGPTGELFF.

CDR3 in amino acids: CAAEGTDTQYF. This rearrangement joins TRBV2 to TRBJ2-3; checking the TCRdb D call of TRBD2 is not possible without DNA. The CDR3 sequence is 11 residues long. Germline V gene lookup returns CDR1 SNHLY and CDR2 FYNNEI.

The chain joins TRBV20-1 to TRBJ1-3; the TRBD1 assignment by TCRdb is unverifiable without DNA. The CDR3 runs 14 residues. Germline values: CDR1 DFQATT, CDR2 SNEGSKA (reference sequence). The CDR3 here is CSATDRRSGNTIYF.

The chain uses TRBV12-5 and TRBJ2-1; TCRdb names TRBD1, which stays unverified in the absence of DNA. The CDR3 is 17 amino acids. CDR1 and CDR2 from the germline V gene are LGHNT and FRNRAP. The CDR3: CASGLAILGGERNEQFF.

The chain carries TRBV7-6 and TRBJ2-7; TCRdb designates TRBD1, a call that cannot be tested without DNA. The CDR3 runs 13 residues. The germline V gene encodes CDR1 SGHVS and CDR2 FNYEAQ. The CDR3 loop is CASSSPDSYEQYF.

The rearrangement links TRBV11-2 to TRBJ2-2. Germline CDR1 reads SGHAT; CDR2 reads FQNNGV. This CDR3 is 15 amino acids long. This CDR3 reads CASSPRRGFAGELFF.

V and J are TRBV9 and TRBJ2-5; there is no DNA to check the TCRdb D call of TRBD2. The length of the CDR3 is 20 residues. Germline CDR1 and CDR2: SGDLS and YYNGEE. Here the CDR3 reads CASSAEASGIGGGSQETQYF.

The J gene is TRBJ2-7, the V gene TRBV20-1. Germline loops: CDR1 DFQATT, CDR2 SNEGSKA (reference sequence). This CDR3 comprises 16 residues. CDR3 sequence: CSARDVAALSSYEQYF.

V is TRBV12-3 or TRBV12-4 and J is TRBJ2-1; TCRdb indicates TRBD1, and absent DNA this call remains unverified. This CDR3 region has 11 residues. CDR3 sequence: CASAIDRGQFF.

The chain recombines TRBV20-1 with TRBJ1-6. Germline V gene lookup returns CDR1 DFQATT and CDR2 SNEGSKA (reference sequence). The CDR3 has 15 residues. CDR3 sequence reads: CSASFDVRSNSPLHF.

This chain connects TRBV10-3 to TRBJ2-1. CDR1 and CDR2 from the germline V gene are ENHRY and SYGVKD. This CDR3 is built from 16 residues. The CDR3 region is CAISDPQHALRNEQFF.

The chain carries TRBV15 and TRBJ1-2. The CDR3 loop spans 13 amino acids. The V gene's germline CDR1 is LNHNV and CDR2 YYDKDF (reference sequence). The CDR3 sequence: CATSSRALGGYTF.

This rearrangement joins TRBV12-3 or TRBV12-4 to TRBJ2-3; TCRdb's D call, TRBD2, is unchecked because there is no DNA. The CDR3 is made up of 15 amino acids. The CDR3 protein is CASSPTRRTTDTQYF.

This chain connects TRBV5-1 to TRBJ2-5. In germline, CDR1 is SGHRS, CDR2 YFSETQ. The CDR3 runs to 15 residues. CDR3 amino acids: CASSLVVSPQETQYF.

This sequence joins TRBV11-2 and TRBJ2-2; the TCRdb D gene call, TRBD2, has no DNA to confirm it. Germline assignment: CDR1 SGHAT and CDR2 FQNNGV. The CDR3 is made up of 17 amino acids. This CDR3 is CASSQRALSGIGGELFF.

The rearrangement links TRBV9 to TRBJ2-2; TCRdb's D call, TRBD1, is unchecked because there is no DNA. This CDR3 spans 17 amino acids. CDR1 is SGDLS, CDR2 YYNGEE, per germline. This CDR3 reads CASSVQTRDRDTGELFF. The complete variable domain, with remaining parts taken from reference TRBV9 and TRBJ2-2, reads DSGVTQTPKHLITATGQRVTLRCSPRSGDLSVYWYQQSLDQGLQFLIQYYNGEERAKGNILERFSAQQFPDLHSELNLSSLELGDSALYFCASSVQTRDRDTGELFFGEGSRLTVL.

The chain combines TRBV24-1 with TRBJ2-3. The CDR3 loop spans 18 amino acids. The germline V gene has CDR1 KGHDR and CDR2 SFDVKD. CDR3 sequence reads: CATSDFSWRSSHTDTQYF.

The J gene is TRBJ2-7, the V gene TRBV12-3 or TRBV12-4. The CDR3 runs 13 residues. The CDR3 loop reads CASSPSGLYEQYF.

V is TRBV2 and J is TRBJ2-2; the D gene TCRdb calls, TRBD2, cannot be checked with no DNA. The CDR3 loop spans 14 amino acids. The germline V gene has CDR1 SNHLY and CDR2 FYNNEI. Here the CDR3 reads CASSHGSGAGELFF. The entire variable domain, with the rest obtained from reference TRBV2 and TRBJ2-2, is as follows: EPEVTQTPSHQVTQMGQEVILRCVPISNHLYFYWYRQILGQKVEFLVSFYNNEISEKSEIFDDQFSVERPDGSNFTLKIRSTKLEDSAMYFCASSHGSGAGELFFGEGSRLTVL.

The chain employs TRBV4-1 and TRBJ2-3; TCRdb gives TRBD2 as the D gene, but with no DNA this cannot be confirmed. In germline, CDR1 is MGHRA, CDR2 YSYEKL. This CDR3 region has 15 residues. CDR3 region: CASSPLLAGTDTQYF.

The J gene is TRBJ2-3, the V gene TRBV7-9; TCRdb reports TRBD2, a call that lacks DNA to check it against. CDR1 and CDR2 (germline): SEHNR, FQNEAQ (reference sequence). The CDR3 length is 16 residues. The chain's CDR3 is CASSLGTARGTDTQYF.